Listed below are T cell receptor beta chains from one sample, sequenced in a study of shared clonotypes between healthy human individuals. Only in-frame clones appear in the TCRdb table, and some are missing; sequencing was by immunoSEQ multiplex PCR. The profile shows over 1.5 million clones, 95% to 99% of them singletons. Input material: naive CD4+ T cells sorted from blood. All receptors derive from a man under 40 in good health. The CDR3 runs from the conserved cysteine through the conserved F or W. A D gene is named only where the DNA matches it firmly. The size of a clone is reported for some rows only, either as once, few or many, or as a class for expanded clones.

cdr3_nt cdr3_aa v_call d_call clone_size j_call
TGTGCCAGCAGCTCCGGGACTAGCGGGGTCTACGAGCAGTACTTC CASSSGTSGVYEQYF TRBV11-3 TRBD2 once TRBJ2-7
TGCAGCGTTGAAGAACTAGGCCCGCGGCTAGATACGCAGTATTTT CSVEELGPRLDTQYF TRBV29-1 - - TRBJ2-3
TGTGCCAGCAGCTTGAGGCTAGCGGGAATCAATGAGCAGTTCTTC CASSLRLAGINEQFF TRBV5-4 TRBD2 - TRBJ2-1
TGTGCCAGCAGCTTTGCACAGGGGGCGCGGGGCTACACCTTC CASSFAQGARGYTF TRBV7-9 TRBD1 - TRBJ1-2
TGTGCCTGGAGTGTCGACCCGATAGGCTCTGGAAACACCATATATTTT CAWSVDPIGSGNTIYF TRBV30 - - TRBJ1-3
TGTGCCATCAGTGACCAGACAGGATTATATGGCTACACCTTC CAISDQTGLYGYTF TRBV10-3 - - TRBJ1-2
TGTGCCAGCAGTGGGGGACAGAGTATGTACGAGCAGTACTTC CASSGGQSMYEQYF TRBV6-1 TRBD1 - TRBJ2-7
TGTGCTAGTGGCTACGGGTACACCGGGGAGCTGTTTTTT CASGYGYTGELFF TRBV12-5 - - TRBJ2-2
TGCAGCGTGGCCCCGGGACAGGGGGCGTACGAGCAGTACTTC CSVAPGQGAYEQYF TRBV29-1 TRBD1 - TRBJ2-7
TGTGCCAGCAGCCGATCGGGCCTCTACACAGATACGCAGTATTTT CASSRSGLYTDTQYF TRBV13 - - TRBJ2-3
TGCGCCAGCAGCACGGGCGGAACCTACGAGCAGTACTTC CASSTGGTYEQYF TRBV5-1 - - TRBJ2-7
TGTGCCATCAGTGATCAGAGCGGGGCACAAGAGACCCAGTACTTC CAISDQSGAQETQYF TRBV10-3 TRBD2 - TRBJ2-5
TGTGCCAGCAGCTTAGCCAACACAGATACGCAGTATTTT CASSLANTDTQYF TRBV7-6 - - TRBJ2-3
TGTGCCAGCAGTTTAGTTGGGGTGGGTGAAAAACTGTTTTTT CASSLVGVGEKLFF TRBV28 - - TRBJ1-4
TGTGCCAGCAGCGCGGCCGGGGTCAATCAGCCCCAGCATTTT CASSAAGVNQPQHF TRBV5-4 - - TRBJ1-5
TGTGCCAGCAGTGTCCCCATGGATCGAGGACTAGCTATTATCTACGAGCAGTACTTC CASSVPMDRGLAIIYEQYF TRBV28 TRBD2 - TRBJ2-7
TGTGCCAGCAGCGTACTGGCTGGACTGGGTTCTGGGGCCAACGTCCTGACTTTC CASSVLAGLGSGANVLTF TRBV9 - - TRBJ2-6
TGTGCCAGCAGCGTAGCTCCGGACGGCTATGGCTACACCTTC CASSVAPDGYGYTF TRBV9 - once TRBJ1-2
TGTGCCAGCAGCCCCGGGGCTTACGAGCAGTACTTC CASSPGAYEQYF TRBV5-6 - - TRBJ2-7
TGTGCCAGCAGCTCGACAGCTTACAATGAGCAGTTCTTC CASSSTAYNEQFF TRBV7-2 - - TRBJ2-1
TGTGCCAGCAGCCCGCGGCAAGAGACCCAGTACTTC CASSPRQETQYF TRBV11-2 - - TRBJ2-5
TGTGCCAGCAGCGGGGACAGGGGAGGTGATATAGGGGAGCTGTTTTTT CASSGDRGGDIGELFF TRBV9 TRBD1 - TRBJ2-2
TGTGCCAGCAGCTGGGGACTAGCGGGAGAATACGAGCAGTACTTC CASSWGLAGEYEQYF TRBV7-3 TRBD2 - TRBJ2-7
TGCGCCAGCAGCCAAGATGTAGGGAAATCCTACGAGCAGTACTTC CASSQDVGKSYEQYF TRBV4-3 - - TRBJ2-7
TGTGCCAGTAGGACAGTGGTTTATAGCAATCAGCCCCAGCATTTT CASRTVVYSNQPQHF TRBV19 - once TRBJ1-5
TGCAGCTACGGGCAGGGTAAGCAGTATTTT CSYGQGKQYF TRBV29-1 - - TRBJ2-3
TGTGCCAGCGACCCTACAGGGTTGGGGGGCGAGCAGTACTTC CASDPTGLGGEQYF TRBV28 - - TRBJ2-7
TGTGCCAGCAGCGGAGCCCCGGAACGGAGCTACGAGCAGTACTTC CASSGAPERSYEQYF TRBV9 - - TRBJ2-7
TGTGCCAGCAGGTCCTGGGGCGCGAACACTGAAGCTTTCTTT CASRSWGANTEAFF TRBV2 - - TRBJ1-1
TGTGCCAGCCCCACCGAGGGATATGGCTACACCTTC CASPTEGYGYTF TRBV28 - - TRBJ1-2
TGTGCCAGCAGCTTTACTAGCCTCGAGCAGTACTTC CASSFTSLEQYF TRBV7-2 - once TRBJ2-7
TGTGCCAGCAGTGAACCCAGGGACCCCTTTAGCAATCAGCCCCAGCATTTT CASSEPRDPFSNQPQHF TRBV2 - once TRBJ1-5
TGTGCCAGCAGCTTCCCGCTGGACAGGCCATCGGGCACTGAAGCTTTCTTT CASSFPLDRPSGTEAFF TRBV11-2 TRBD1 - TRBJ1-1
TGTGCCAGCAGCGGGAGGGGACGGCACAACACTGAAGCTTTCTTT CASSGRGRHNTEAFF TRBV7-9 - - TRBJ1-1
TGTGCCAGCGGGACAGAGTTTTACGAGCAGTACTTC CASGTEFYEQYF TRBV2 TRBD1 - TRBJ2-7
TGTGCCAGTAGTATCGGCAGCGAGCAGTACTTC CASSIGSEQYF TRBV19 - - TRBJ2-7
TGTGCCAGCAGCTTGTCCCCACTAGCGGGAAGCGAGCAGTACTTC CASSLSPLAGSEQYF TRBV5-5 TRBD2 - TRBJ2-7
TGTGCCAGTAACTACAGGGGCAGTAGCAATCAGCCCCAGCATTTT CASNYRGSSNQPQHF TRBV19 TRBD1 - TRBJ1-5
TGTGCCATCAGTGAGAACCCAGGGAAGACCGGGGAGCTGTTTTTT CAISENPGKTGELFF TRBV10-3 - - TRBJ2-2
TGCGCCAGCAGCGAAAGGACAGTAAACACTGAAGCTTTCTTT CASSERTVNTEAFF TRBV5-1 - - TRBJ1-1
TGCGCCAGCAGTGAGTCGCCAGGGGCAACCGAGCAGTACTTC CASSESPGATEQYF TRBV10-1 - - TRBJ2-7
TGCGCCAGCAGCCACACAGTTCACCAAGAGACCCAGTACTTC CASSHTVHQETQYF TRBV4-1 - once TRBJ2-5
TGTGCCAGCAGCTTAGCCGGGACAGGGGCCGATACGCAGTATTTT CASSLAGTGADTQYF TRBV11-2 TRBD1 - TRBJ2-3
TGTGCCAGCTCACCACCTTCTGCCACCCGTGGAAACACCATATATTTT CASSPPSATRGNTIYF TRBV18 - once TRBJ1-3
TGTGCCAGCAGCCACGGTGACGTCAACACCGGGGAGCTGTTTTTT CASSHGDVNTGELFF TRBV7-9 - - TRBJ2-2
TGTGCCAGCAGCTTGGGGACAGGGGTAAATGAAAAACTGTTTTTT CASSLGTGVNEKLFF TRBV5-5 TRBD1 - TRBJ1-4
TGTGCCAGCAGCCCAGGGGGAGGGCGCGGTACAGATACGCAGTATTTT CASSPGGGRGTDTQYF TRBV9 - - TRBJ2-3
TGCGCCAGCAGCGCGGCAGGGGAGTACACTGAAGCTTTCTTT CASSAAGEYTEAFF TRBV5-1 - - TRBJ1-1